One and the same sample provided the 26 T cell receptor beta chains below, sequenced in a study of cytomegalovirus exposure and HLA in healthy donors. The PCR had 60 Vbeta and 13 Jbeta primers. Only in-frame clones appear in the TCRdb table, and some are missing; sequencing was by immunoSEQ multiplex PCR. The sample records around 110,000 clones, 60% to 80% being singletons. Source material: PBMCs. Source of these receptors: a man aged 35-49 years in good health and CMV-seronegative.

V gene TRBV7-6 combines with J gene TRBJ1-1, with 9 nucleotides matching TRBD1. CDR3 length equals 14 residues. Germline lookup yields CDR1 SGHVS and CDR2 FNYEAQ. The trim removed 5 bases at V and 1 base at J, leaving 2 bases unmatched. The CDR3 is CASSPGQGNTEAFF. The CDR3 nucleotides are TGTGCCAGCAGCCCGGGACAGGGGAACACTGAAGCTTTCTTT.

J is TRBJ1-2 and V is TRBV2; TRBD1 might be the D (5 bases). The germline V gene encodes CDR1 SNHLY and CDR2 FYNNEI. V lost 3 bases and J lost 4, with 15 bases in between. This CDR3 region has 15 residues. In DNA, the CDR3 is TGTGCCAGCAGTGAGGGGGGTGGGAGGGGCTATGGCTACACCTTC. It codes for CASSEGGGRGYGYTF. The whole variable domain, remainder taken from reference TRBV2 and TRBJ1-2, is EPEVTQTPSHQVTQMGQEVILRCVPISNHLYFYWYRQILGQKVEFLVSFYNNEISEKSEIFDDQFSVERPDGSNFTLKIRSTKLEDSAMYFCASSEGGGRGYGYTFGSGTRLTVV.

The V and J genes are TRBV5-1 and TRBJ1-1; 8 positions match TRBD1. The ends lost 4 bases at V and 7 bases at J; junction bases unmatched: 9. The CDR3 runs 14 residues. In germline, CDR1 is SGHRS, CDR2 YFSETQ. CDR3 coding DNA: TGCGCCAGCAGCCAAGCCCAGGGGGCTGGTGAAGCTTTCTTT. The encoded protein is CASSQAQGAGEAFF.

The DNA for the CDR3 is TGTGCCAGTAGTAGCGACAGCAGTACCACAACTAATGAAAAACTGTTTTTT. This codes for CASSSDSSTTTNEKLFF. This rearrangement joins TRBV19 to TRBJ1-4; TRBD1 is a possible D gene (5 bases). Per germline, CDR1 LNHDA and CDR2 SQIVND (reference sequence). V lost 4 bases to trimming and J lost 0 bases, with 15 bases between them. CDR3 size: 17 residues. Together with reference TRBV19 and TRBJ1-4, the CDR3 gives the full variable domain: DGGITQSPKYLFRKEGQNVTLSCEQNLNHDAMYWYRQDPGQGLRLIYYSQIVNDFQKGDIAEGYSVSREKKESFPLTVTSAQKNPTAFYLCASSSDSSTTTNEKLFFGSGTQLSVL.

CDR3 DNA: TGTGCCAGCAGCGCTTCCGGGGGAGCCATATATTTT. This gives the protein CASSASGGAIYF. The rearrangement links TRBV6-6 to TRBJ1-3, with a possible D match to TRBD1 (5 bases). V was cut by 6 bases and J by 11 bases, with 14 bases left in between. Germline values: CDR1 MNHNY, CDR2 SVGAGI (reference sequence). The CDR3 contains 12 residues.

CDR3 nucleotide sequence: TGTGCCAGCAGCCACTCGGGACAGGGGACCAACAACGAGCAGTACTTC. Residues: CASSHSGQGTNNEQYF. J is TRBJ2-7 and V is TRBV4-2; TRBD1 matches at 10 bases. The V segment lost 3 bases and the J segment 5 bases; nucleotides outside the gene matches: 10. CDR1 is LGHNA, CDR2 YNFKEQ, per germline. CDR3 length: 16 amino acids.

The chain recombines TRBV18 with TRBJ1-4; 8 bases are a match to TRBD1. CDR1 is KGHSH, CDR2 LQKENI, per germline. Trimming removed 5 bases from V and 8 bases from J; junction bases left unmatched: 10. The CDR3 consists of 15 residues. CDR3 protein: CASSAAQGAFEKLFF. The CDR3 nucleotides are TGTGCCAGCTCAGCGGCGCAGGGGGCCTTCGAAAAACTGTTTTTT.

This clone was observed a few times. As DNA, the CDR3 is TGTGCCAGTAGTTATAGGGGGGGCCGAACCGGGGAGCTGTTTTTT. Translated: CASSYRGGRTGELFF. V and J are TRBV19 and TRBJ2-2, with a tentative D call TRBD2 (7 bases). Germline assignment: CDR1 LNHDA and CDR2 SQIVND (reference sequence). This CDR3 is 15 amino acids long. Trimming shortened V by 5 bases and J by 5 bases, and 15 bases separated the two germline ends.

The chain links TRBV6-1 to TRBJ1-5, with 8 bases that match TRBD1. CDR1 and CDR2 (germline): MNHNS, SASEGT. The CDR3 contains 19 residues. After removal of 3 bases from V and 3 bases from J, the junction contained 16 bases not matched to a gene. This CDR3 reads CASSDPRQGPNPINQPQHF. DNA of the CDR3: TGTGCCAGCAGTGATCCCCGACAGGGGCCGAACCCCATCAATCAGCCCCAGCATTTT.

The J gene is TRBJ1-5, the V gene TRBV14; D may be TRBD1 (5 bases). This CDR3 is 13 amino acids long. V lost 0 bases and J lost 8, with 8 bases in between. In germline, CDR1 is SGHDN, CDR2 FVKESK. CDR3 DNA: TGTGCCAGCAGCCAAGAAGCGGGGGAGCCCCAGCATTTT. Translated, it gives CASSQEAGEPQHF.

The V and J genes are TRBV5-1 and TRBJ2-1; no clear D. Germline lookup yields CDR1 SGHRS and CDR2 YFSETQ. The length of the CDR3 is 14 residues. The ends were cut back, 4 bases at V and 2 bases at J, with 10 bases in the middle. CDR3 loop: CASSAGTAYNEQFF. CDR3 coding DNA: TGCGCCAGCAGCGCAGGAACCGCCTACAATGAGCAGTTCTTC.

V and J are TRBV5-4 and TRBJ2-1; 9 bases are a match to TRBD2. The germline V gene has CDR1 SGHNT and CDR2 YYREEE (reference sequence). Unmatched junction bases numbered 5, after V lost 5 bases and J lost 8 bases. CDR3 length equals 13 residues. CDR3 bases: TGTGCCAGCAGTCGGACTAGCGTGGATGAGCAGTTCTTC. Translation: CASSRTSVDEQFF.

Details on this clone: The junction shows a germline mismatch at one end, possibly a read error. The same CDR3 is also encoded by other DNA sequences in this sample. The chain carries TRBV4-1 and TRBJ1-6; 7 bases map to TRBD1. The CDR3 is 15 residues long. Germline CDR1 MGHRA, CDR2 YSYEKL. The CDR3 DNA is TGCGCCAGCGGCCGAGAGACAGGGTTTAATTCGCCCCTCCACTTT. This gives the protein CASGRETGFNSPLHF.

This chain connects TRBV12-5 to TRBJ1-5; 7 positions match TRBD1. The V segment lost 5 bases and the J segment 7 bases; nucleotides outside the gene matches: 8. CDR3 length: 14 residues. Looked up from germline, CDR1 is LGHNT and CDR2 is FRNRAP. CDR3 sequence: CASGPHRGQQPQHF. Written as DNA, the CDR3 is TGTGCTAGTGGTCCACACAGGGGTCAACAGCCCCAGCATTTT.

The V gene is TRBV7-8, the J gene TRBJ2-5; TRBD2 might be the D (6 bases). CDR1 is SGHVS and CDR2 is FQNEAQ in the germline V gene. The ends were cut back, 5 bases at V and 2 bases at J, with 12 bases in the middle. The CDR3 has 14 residues. DNA of the CDR3: TGTGCCAGCAGCCCCCGTGGACTACAAGAGACCCAGTACTTC. This sequence encodes CASSPRGLQETQYF. The full variable domain, in which reference TRBV7-8 and TRBJ2-5 provide the parts outside the CDR3, is GAGVSQSPRYKVAKRGQDVALRCDPISGHVSLFWYQQALGQGPEFLTYFQNEAQLDKSGLPSDRFFAERPEGSVSTLKIQRTQQEDSAVYLCASSPRGLQETQYFGPGTRLLVL.

The rearrangement joins TRBV11-1 to TRBJ1-5, with D uncertain. Trimming pared 3 bases from V and 6 bases from J, leaving 9 bases between. The CDR3 runs 13 residues. Germline loops: CDR1 SGHAT, CDR2 FQDESV (reference sequence). CDR3 protein: CASSFDLGQPQHF. In DNA, the CDR3 is TGTGCCAGCAGCTTCGACTTGGGTCAGCCCCAGCATTTT.

The chain recombines TRBV7-9 with TRBJ1-6, with D tentatively TRBD1 (5 bases). The V gene lost 1 base and the J gene lost 8 bases, with 12 bases spanning the gap. The CDR3 sequence is 15 residues long. The germline CDR1 and CDR2 sequences are SEHNR and FQNEAQ (reference sequence). The CDR3 reads CASSLVRQGDSPLHF. CDR3 coding DNA: TGTGCCAGCAGCTTAGTTAGGCAGGGTGATTCACCCCTCCACTTT.

The chain recombines TRBV25-1 with TRBJ2-1, with D possibly being TRBD2 (7 bases). V gave up 7 bases and J gave up 4 bases, with 17 bases separating them. Germline V lookup: CDR1 MGHDK, CDR2 SYGVNS. This CDR3 comprises 15 residues. The CDR3 bases are TGTGCCAGCACTCCGGCCGGGGGGCTATACAATGAGCAGTTCTTC. It encodes CASTPAGGLYNEQFF.

V is TRBV11-1 and J is TRBJ2-2; maybe TRBD2 (6 bases). With 1 base removed from V and 1 base from J, the gap between germline ends came to 7 bases. The CDR3 runs to 15 residues. Germline V gives CDR1 SGHAT, CDR2 FQDESV (reference sequence). CDR3 sequence reads: CASSLGLGNTGELFF. CDR3 DNA: TGTGCCAGCAGCTTAGGACTAGGGAACACCGGGGAGCTGTTTTTT.

The genes are TRBV25-1 and TRBJ2-2; TRBD1 matches at 7 bases. V lost 7 bases, J lost 1 base, and 6 bases stayed unmatched. The CDR3 runs to 15 residues. CDR1 is MGHDK, CDR2 SYGVNS, per germline. DNA for the CDR3: TGTGCCAGCACCAGAAACAGGGGGAACACCGGGGAGCTGTTTTTT. It codes for CASTRNRGNTGELFF. Variable domain in full (rest from reference TRBV25-1 and TRBJ2-2): EADIYQTPRYLVIGTGKKITLECSQTMGHDKMYWYQQDPGMELHLIHYSYGVNSTEKGDLSSESTVSRIRTEHFPLTLESARPSHTSQYLCASTRNRGNTGELFFGEGSRLTVL.

This clone showed up just once. V and J are TRBV27 and TRBJ1-5; D gene unclear. This CDR3 has 18 amino acids. Per the germline V gene, CDR1 is MNHEY and CDR2 is SMNVEV (reference sequence). V shed 0 bases and J shed 2 bases, with 17 bases lying between them. In DNA, the CDR3 is TGTGCCAGCAGTTTATCGAGCCCGTATGGGCGTGGCAATCAGCCCCAGCATTTT. It yields the protein CASSLSSPYGRGNQPQHF.

This clone showed up just a few times. The chain carries TRBV25-1 and TRBJ2-3; the D gene is possibly TRBD2 (6 bases). The germline V and J ends were trimmed by 7 bases and 4 bases, with 18 bases remaining between them. Germline loops: CDR1 MGHDK, CDR2 SYGVNS. CDR3 length equals 15 residues. The chain's CDR3 is CASTAVEGAADTQYF. In DNA form, the CDR3 reads TGTGCCAGCACCGCGGTGGAGGGAGCGGCAGATACGCAGTATTTT.

The V gene is TRBV7-3, the J gene TRBJ1-1, with TRBD1 identical over 9 bases. The CDR3 has 18 residues. The V segment lost 5 bases and the J segment 4 bases; nucleotides outside the gene matches: 17. The germline V gene encodes CDR1 SGHTA and CDR2 FQGTGA. The CDR3 DNA reads as TGTGCCAGCAGCCGTCGTCCCGGGACAGGGACAAGCAGCACTGAAGCTTTCTTT. The encoded protein is CASSRRPGTGTSSTEAFF.

This chain connects TRBV7-9 to TRBJ1-5; tentative D call: TRBD1 (6 bases). Germline CDR1 is SEHNR and CDR2 is FQNEAQ (reference sequence). CDR3 length: 13 amino acids. V lost 5 bases and J 4 bases, leaving 9 bases between the germline ends. The CDR3 spells CASSGQLNQPQHF. CDR3 sequence (DNA): TGTGCCAGCAGCGGACAGTTGAATCAGCCCCAGCATTTT.

The chain is built from TRBV27 and TRBJ1-4, with 8 nucleotides matching TRBD1. The germline V gene encodes CDR1 MNHEY and CDR2 SMNVEV (reference sequence). With 8 bases clipped from V and 5 bases from J, the junction kept 7 bases outside the gene matches. This CDR3 region has 14 residues. CDR3 sequence: CASGTTGGNEKLFF. As DNA, the CDR3 is TGTGCCAGCGGAACTACAGGGGGGAATGAAAAACTGTTTTTT.

The genes are TRBV19 and TRBJ1-1; 11 positions agree with TRBD1. The CDR3 totals 18 residues. Germline V CDR1 and CDR2: LNHDA, SQIVND (reference sequence). V trimming: 5 bases; J trimming: 1 base; junction bases outside the gene matches: 12. The CDR3 protein is CASSLPGQGVVGNTEAFF. The CDR3 DNA sequence: TGTGCCAGTAGTTTGCCGGGACAGGGGGTGGTAGGGAACACTGAAGCTTTCTTT.